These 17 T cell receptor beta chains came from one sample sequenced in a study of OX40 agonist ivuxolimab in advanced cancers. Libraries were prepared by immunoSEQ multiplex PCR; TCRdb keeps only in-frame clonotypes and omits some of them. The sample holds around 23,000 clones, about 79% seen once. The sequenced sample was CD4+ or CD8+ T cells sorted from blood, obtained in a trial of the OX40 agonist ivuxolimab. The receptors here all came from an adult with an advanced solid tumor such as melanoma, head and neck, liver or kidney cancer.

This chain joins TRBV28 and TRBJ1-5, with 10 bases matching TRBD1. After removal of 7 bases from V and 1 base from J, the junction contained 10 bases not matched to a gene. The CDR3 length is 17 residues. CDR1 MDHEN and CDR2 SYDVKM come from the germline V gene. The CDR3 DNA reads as TGTGCCAGCAACTCCGGACAGGGGGTACGAAGCAATCAGCCCCAGCATTTT. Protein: CASNSGQGVRSNQPQHF.

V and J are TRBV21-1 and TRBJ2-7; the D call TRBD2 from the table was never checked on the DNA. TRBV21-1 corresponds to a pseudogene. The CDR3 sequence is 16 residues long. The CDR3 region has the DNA TGTGCCAGCAGCCTCAACTCCCTAGCGGGACCCTACGAGCAGTACTTC. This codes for CASSLNSLAGPYEQYF.

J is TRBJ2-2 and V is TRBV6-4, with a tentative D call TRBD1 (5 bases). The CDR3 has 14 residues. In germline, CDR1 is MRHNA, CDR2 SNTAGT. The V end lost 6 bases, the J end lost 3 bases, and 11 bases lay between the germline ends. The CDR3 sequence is CASSQQEHTGELFF. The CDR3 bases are TGTGCCAGCAGCCAACAGGAGCACACCGGGGAGCTGTTTTTT.

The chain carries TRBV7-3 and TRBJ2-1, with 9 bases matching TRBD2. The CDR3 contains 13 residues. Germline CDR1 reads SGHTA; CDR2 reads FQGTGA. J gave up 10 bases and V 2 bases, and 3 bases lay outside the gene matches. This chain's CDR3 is CASSLVLAGEQFF. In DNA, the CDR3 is TGTGCCAGCAGCTTAGTTCTAGCGGGGGAGCAGTTCTTC. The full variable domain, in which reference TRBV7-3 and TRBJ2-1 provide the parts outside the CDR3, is GAGVSQTPSNKVTEKGKYVELRCDPISGHTALYWYRQSLGQGPEFLIYFQGTGAADDSGLPNDRFFAVRPEGSVSTLKIQRTERGDSAVYLCASSLVLAGEQFFGPGTRLTVL.

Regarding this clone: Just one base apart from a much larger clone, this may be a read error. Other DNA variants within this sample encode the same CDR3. The CDR3 is CASSLRGQGNYGYTF. As DNA, the CDR3 is TGTGCCAGCAGTTTAAGGGGACAGGGGAACTATGGCTACACCTTC. The V call is TRBV5-4, the J call TRBJ1-2; 10 bases are shared with TRBD1. The CDR3 runs 15 residues. The V gene's germline CDR1 is SGHNT and CDR2 YYREEE (reference sequence). V lost 5 bases and J lost 2; bases outside the gene matches: 6.

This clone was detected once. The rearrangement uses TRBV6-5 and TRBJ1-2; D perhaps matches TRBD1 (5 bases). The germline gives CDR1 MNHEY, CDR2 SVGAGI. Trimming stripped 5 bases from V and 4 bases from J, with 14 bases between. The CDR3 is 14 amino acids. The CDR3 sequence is CASSGVGAGYGYTF. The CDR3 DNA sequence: TGTGCCAGCAGTGGCGTCGGGGCGGGCTATGGCTACACCTTC.

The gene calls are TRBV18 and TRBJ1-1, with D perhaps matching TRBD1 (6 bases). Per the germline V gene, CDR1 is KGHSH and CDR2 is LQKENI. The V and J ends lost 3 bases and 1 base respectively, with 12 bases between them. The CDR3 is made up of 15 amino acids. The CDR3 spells CASSPTGTRNTEAFF. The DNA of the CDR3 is TGTGCCAGCTCACCTACAGGGACCCGGAACACTGAAGCTTTCTTT.

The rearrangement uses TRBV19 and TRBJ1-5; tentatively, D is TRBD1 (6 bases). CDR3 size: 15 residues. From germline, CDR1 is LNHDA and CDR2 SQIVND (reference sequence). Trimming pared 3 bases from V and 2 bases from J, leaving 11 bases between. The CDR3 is CASSIRGGGNQPQHF. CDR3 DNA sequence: TGTGCCAGTAGTATCCGAGGGGGAGGCAATCAGCCCCAGCATTTT.

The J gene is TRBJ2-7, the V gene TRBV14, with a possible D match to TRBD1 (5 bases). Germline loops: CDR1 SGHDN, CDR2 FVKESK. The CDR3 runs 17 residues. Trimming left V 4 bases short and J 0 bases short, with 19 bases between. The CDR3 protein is CASSPQLGVSSSYEQYF. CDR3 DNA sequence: TGTGCCAGCAGCCCACAATTAGGGGTCTCCAGCTCCTACGAGCAGTACTTC.

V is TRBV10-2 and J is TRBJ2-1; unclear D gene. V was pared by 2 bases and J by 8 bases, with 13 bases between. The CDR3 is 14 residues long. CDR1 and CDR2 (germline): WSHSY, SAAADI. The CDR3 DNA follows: TGCGCCAGCAGTGAGAGGGCTCTAGGCGATGAGCAGTTCTTC. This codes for CASSERALGDEQFF.

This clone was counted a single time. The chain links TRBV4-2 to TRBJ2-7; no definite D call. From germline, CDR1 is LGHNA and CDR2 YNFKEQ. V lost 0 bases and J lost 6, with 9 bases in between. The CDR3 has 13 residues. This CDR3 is CASSQEVSGEQYF. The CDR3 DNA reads TGTGCCAGCAGCCAAGAGGTATCTGGCGAGCAGTACTTC.

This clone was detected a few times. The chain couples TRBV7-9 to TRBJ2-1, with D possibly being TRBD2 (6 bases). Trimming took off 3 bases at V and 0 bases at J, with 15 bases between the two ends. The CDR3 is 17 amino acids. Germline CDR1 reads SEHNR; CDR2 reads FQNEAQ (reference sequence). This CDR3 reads CASSFPLDGSSYNEQFF. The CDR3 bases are TGTGCCAGCAGCTTTCCCTTGGACGGGAGCTCCTACAATGAGCAGTTCTTC.

The CDR3 sequence is CASSYGTGRPQHF. CDR3 bases: TGTGCCAGCAGTTACGGGACAGGGAGGCCCCAGCATTTT. The V call is TRBV6-5, the J call TRBJ1-5, with 9 positions matching TRBD1. J gave up 9 bases and V 2 bases, and 2 bases lay outside the gene matches. Per germline, CDR1 MNHEY and CDR2 SVGAGI. The CDR3 spans 13 residues.

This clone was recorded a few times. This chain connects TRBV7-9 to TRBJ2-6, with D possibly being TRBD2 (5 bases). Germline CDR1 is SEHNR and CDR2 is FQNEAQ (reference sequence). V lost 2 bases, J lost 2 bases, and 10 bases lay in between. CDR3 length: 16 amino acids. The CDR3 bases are TGTGCCAGCAGCTTACCTTCGGGGACTGGGGCCAACGTCCTGACTTTC. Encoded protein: CASSLPSGTGANVLTF.

Here the CDR3 DNA reads TGTGCCAGCCTGGGGAGTAGCACAGATACGCAGTATTTT. It yields the protein CASLGSSTDTQYF. The chain carries TRBV6-5 and TRBJ2-3, with D perhaps matching TRBD2 (5 bases). The CDR3 sequence is 13 residues long. Trimming took 8 bases from V and 0 from J, leaving 9 bases between them. Germline V lookup: CDR1 MNHEY, CDR2 SVGAGI.

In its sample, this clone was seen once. In DNA, the CDR3 is TGCGCCGGTACAGGGAGATTAAGCAGCTATGGCTACACCTTC. Translated, it gives CAGTGRLSSYGYTF. The chain joins TRBV5-1 to TRBJ1-2; a weak D match, TRBD1 (6 bases). CDR3 length: 14 amino acids. Trimming took off 10 bases at V and 4 bases at J, with 20 bases between the two ends. Germline V gives CDR1 SGHRS, CDR2 YFSETQ.

The CDR3 loop is CASSLERDQPQHF. The CDR3 DNA follows: TGTGCCAGCAGCTTAGAAAGAGATCAGCCCCAGCATTTT. The chain employs TRBV7-6 and TRBJ1-5; D not resolved. CDR1 and CDR2 from the germline V gene are SGHVS and FNYEAQ. With 1 base removed from V and 5 bases from J, the gap between germline ends came to 6 bases. This CDR3 spans 13 amino acids.